Listed below are T cell receptor beta chains from one sample, sequenced in a study of graft-versus-host responses after intestinal transplantation. For these TCRs, the target antigens are not known. Profiled with immunoSEQ multiplex PCR; TCRdb holds only in-frame clones, not every one. Here the sample spans over 80,000 clones, around 90% being singletons. This sample comprised unstimulated CD8+ T cells sorted from spleen or lymph node cells, obtained before transplant. These receptors all come from a human donor who was the organ donor for an intestinal transplant. The CDR3 runs from the conserved cysteine through the conserved F or W. The D gene is left open where the match is weak. Size tells how often a clone was seen (once, few, many) or the class of an expanded clone, and some rows leave it out.

abundance	d_gene	v_gene	j_gene	CDR3nt	CDR3aa
once	TRBD1	TRBV6-6	TRBJ1-2	TGTGCCAGCAGTTCGACAGGGGTCTTAAACTATGGCTACACCTTC	CASSSTGVLNYGYTF
-	-	TRBV30	TRBJ1-5	TGTGCCTGGAGTGTAGCGGAGAATCAGCCCCAGCATTTT	CAWSVAENQPQHF
-	-	TRBV7-8	TRBJ2-2	TGTGCCAGCAGCCCAGGGTCTCTGGTTAGGACCGGGGAGCTGTTTTTT	CASSPGSLVRTGELFF
-	-	TRBV4-2	TRBJ2-7	TGTGCCAGCAGCCAGGAGGGGGACAGCTCCTACGAGCAGTACTTC	CASSQEGDSSYEQYF
once	-	TRBV29-1	TRBJ2-5	TGCAGCGTTGACGGGGGGCGGGAGACCCAATACTTC	CSVDGGRETQYF
once	-	TRBV18	TRBJ2-7	TGTGCCAGCTCACCTGACAGCTACGAGCAGTACTTC	CASSPDSYEQYF
-	TRBD2	TRBV9	TRBJ2-1	TGTGCCAGCAGCGTACGGGCATCGGGAGCGGGGGGGGTCGAATCCTACAATGAGCAGTTCTTC	CASSVRASGAGGVESYNEQFF
-	-	TRBV4-1	TRBJ1-2	TGCGCCAGCAGCCAAGATCGAGGGTATTATGGCTACACCTTC	CASSQDRGYYGYTF
-	-	TRBV19	TRBJ2-1	TGTGCCAGTAGCAAAACAGGGATGACGCTCAATGAGCAGTTCTTC	CASSKTGMTLNEQFF
-	-	TRBV7-9	TRBJ2-3	TGTGCCAGCAGCGGTCAAGCCAGTGGGCAGACGAGCACAGATACGCAGTATTTT	CASSGQASGQTSTDTQYF